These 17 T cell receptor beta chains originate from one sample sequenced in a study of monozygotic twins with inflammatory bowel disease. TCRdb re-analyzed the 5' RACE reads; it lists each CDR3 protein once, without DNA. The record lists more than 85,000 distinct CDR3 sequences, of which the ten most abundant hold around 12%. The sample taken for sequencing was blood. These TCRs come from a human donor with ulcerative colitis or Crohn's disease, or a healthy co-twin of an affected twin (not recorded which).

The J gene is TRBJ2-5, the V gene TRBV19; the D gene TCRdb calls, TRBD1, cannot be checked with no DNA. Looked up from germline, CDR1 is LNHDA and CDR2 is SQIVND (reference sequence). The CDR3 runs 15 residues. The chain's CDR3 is CASSPLTGDGETQYF.

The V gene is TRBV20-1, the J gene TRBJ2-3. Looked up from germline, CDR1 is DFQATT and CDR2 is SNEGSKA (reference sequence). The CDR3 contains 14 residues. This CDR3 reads CSASLTSSTDTQYF.

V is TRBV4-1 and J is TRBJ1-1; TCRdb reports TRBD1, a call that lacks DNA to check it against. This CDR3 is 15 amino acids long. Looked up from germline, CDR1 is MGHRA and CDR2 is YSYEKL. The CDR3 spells CASSQGGQSYTEAFF.

CDR3 sequence: CASSYGTPSTDTQYF. The rearrangement links TRBV7-2 to TRBJ2-3; TCRdb's D call of TRBD1 is untestable without DNA. Germline V lookup: CDR1 SGHTA, CDR2 FQGNSA. The CDR3 is 15 residues long. Variable domain in full (rest from reference TRBV7-2 and TRBJ2-3): GAGVSQSPSNKVTEKGKDVELRCDPISGHTALYWYRQSLGQGLEFLIYFQGNSAPDKSGLPSDRFSAERTGGSVSTLTIQRTQQEDSAVYLCASSYGTPSTDTQYFGPGTRLTVL.

This chain's CDR3 is CSVGGLVLVETQYF. This chain connects TRBV29-1 to TRBJ2-5; the D gene TCRdb calls, TRBD2, cannot be checked with no DNA. The CDR3 runs 14 residues. Germline assignment: CDR1 SQVTM and CDR2 ANQGSEA.

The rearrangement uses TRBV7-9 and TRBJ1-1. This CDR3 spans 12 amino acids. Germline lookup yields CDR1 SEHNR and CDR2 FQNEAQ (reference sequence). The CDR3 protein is CASSFSETEAFF. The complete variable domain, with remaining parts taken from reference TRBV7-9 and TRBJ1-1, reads DTGVSQNPRHKITKRGQNVTFRCDPISEHNRLYWYRQTLGQGPEFLTYFQNEAQLEKSRLLSDRFSAERPKGSFSTLEIQRTEQGDSAMYLCASSFSETEAFFGQGTRLTVV.

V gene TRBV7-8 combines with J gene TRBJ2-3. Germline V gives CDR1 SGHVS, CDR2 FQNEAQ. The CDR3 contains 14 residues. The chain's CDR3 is CASSFPYDTDTQYF. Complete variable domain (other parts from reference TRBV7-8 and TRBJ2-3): GAGVSQSPRYKVAKRGQDVALRCDPISGHVSLFWYQQALGQGPEFLTYFQNEAQLDKSGLPSDRFFAERPEGSVSTLKIQRTQQEDSAVYLCASSFPYDTDTQYFGPGTRLTVL.

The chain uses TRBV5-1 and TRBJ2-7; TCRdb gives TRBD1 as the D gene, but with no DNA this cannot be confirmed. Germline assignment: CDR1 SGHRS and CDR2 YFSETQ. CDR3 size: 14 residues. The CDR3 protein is CAGSLGGQESEQYF.

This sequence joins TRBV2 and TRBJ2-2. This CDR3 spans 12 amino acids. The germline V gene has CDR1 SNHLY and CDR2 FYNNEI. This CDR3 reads CASNQNTGELFF. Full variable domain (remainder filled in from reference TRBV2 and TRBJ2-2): EPEVTQTPSHQVTQMGQEVILRCVPISNHLYFYWYRQILGQKVEFLVSFYNNEISEKSEIFDDQFSVERPDGSNFTLKIRSTKLEDSAMYFCASNQNTGELFFGEGSRLTVL.

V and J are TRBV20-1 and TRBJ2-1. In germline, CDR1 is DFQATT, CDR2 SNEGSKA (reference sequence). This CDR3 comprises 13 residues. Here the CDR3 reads CSARAVWLNEQFF.

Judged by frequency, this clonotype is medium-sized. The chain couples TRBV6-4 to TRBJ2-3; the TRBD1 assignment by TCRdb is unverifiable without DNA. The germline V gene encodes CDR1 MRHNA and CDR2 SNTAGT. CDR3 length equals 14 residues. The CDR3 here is CASSAGTGGDTQYF.

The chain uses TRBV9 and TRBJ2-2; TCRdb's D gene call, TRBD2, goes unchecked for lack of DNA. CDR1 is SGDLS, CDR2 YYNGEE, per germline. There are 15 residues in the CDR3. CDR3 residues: CASSIGGPMAGELFF.

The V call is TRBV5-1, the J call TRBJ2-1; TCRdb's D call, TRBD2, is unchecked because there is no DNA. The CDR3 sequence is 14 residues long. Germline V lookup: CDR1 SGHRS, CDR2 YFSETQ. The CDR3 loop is CASSSTSGSGEQFF.

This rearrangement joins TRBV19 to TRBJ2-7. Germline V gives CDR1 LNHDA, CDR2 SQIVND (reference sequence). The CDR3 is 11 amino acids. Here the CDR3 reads CATRGSYEQYF.

The CDR3 protein is CASSKWGLGPKEQYF. The V call is TRBV21-1, the J call TRBJ2-7; as DNA is missing, the TRBD2 call by TCRdb cannot be tested. TRBV21-1 is labeled a pseudogene. The CDR3 is made up of 15 amino acids.

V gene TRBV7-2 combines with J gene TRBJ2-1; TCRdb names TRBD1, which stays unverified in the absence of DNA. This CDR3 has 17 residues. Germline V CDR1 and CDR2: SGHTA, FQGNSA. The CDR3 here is CASRPRSVGRGYNEQFF. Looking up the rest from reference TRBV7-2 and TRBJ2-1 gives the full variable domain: GAGVSQSPSNKVTEKGKDVELRCDPISGHTALYWYRQSLGQGLEFLIYFQGNSAPDKSGLPSDRFSAERTGGSVSTLTIQRTQQEDSAVYLCASRPRSVGRGYNEQFFGPGTRLTVL.

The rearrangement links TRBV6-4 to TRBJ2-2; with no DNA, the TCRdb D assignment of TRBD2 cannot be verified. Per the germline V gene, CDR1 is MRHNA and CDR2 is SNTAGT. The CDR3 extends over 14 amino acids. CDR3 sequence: CASSDGRDTGELFF.